The rows below give T cell receptor beta chains drawn from one sample of a study of CD8+CD57+ T cells in acquired aplastic anemia. TCRdb re-analysed the reads in MiXCR, keeping a single row per CDR3 protein. The sample shows some 150,000 distinct CDR3 sequences, roughly 43% of them seen only once. Sequencing was done on a sample of sorted CD4+, CD8+, or CD8+CD57+ T cells (not recorded which) from PBMCs. Receptor source: a human donor with aplastic anemia. The CDR3 runs from the conserved cysteine through the conserved F or W. A D gene is named only where the DNA matches it firmly. A row's size may be missing; if present it is once, few, many or a size class.

clone_size: -
d_call: -
v_call: TRBV12-3/TRBV12-4
j_call: TRBJ1-1
cdr3_aa: CASSLGWTTEAFF
cdr3_nt: TGTGCCAGCAGTCTGGGATGGACCACTGAAGCTTTCTTT

clone_size: few
d_call: -
v_call: TRBV19
j_call: TRBJ1-6
cdr3_aa: CASSIPGGRDSPLHF
cdr3_nt: TGTGCCAGTAGTATACCGGGGGGCCGGGATTCACCCCTCCACTTT

clone_size: -
d_call: -
v_call: TRBV7-9
j_call: TRBJ1-1
cdr3_aa: CASSPSAFF
cdr3_nt: TGTGCCAGCAGTCCGAGCGCTTTCTTT

clone_size: once
d_call: -
v_call: TRBV2
j_call: TRBJ1-6
cdr3_aa: CASSDKTDNNSPLHF
cdr3_nt: TGTGCCAGCAGTGATAAGACCGATAATAATTCACCCCTCCACTTT

clone_size: -
d_call: TRBD2
v_call: TRBV7-2
j_call: TRBJ2-7
cdr3_aa: CASSFSGGAINEQYF
cdr3_nt: TGTGCCAGCAGCTTTAGCGGGGGGGCAATTAACGAGCAGTACTTC

clone_size: many
d_call: TRBD2
v_call: TRBV5-4
j_call: TRBJ2-7
cdr3_aa: CASSPERGGPYEQYF
cdr3_nt: TGTGCCAGCAGCCCGGAGCGGGGGGGCCCCTACGAGCAGTACTTC

clone_size: many
d_call: -
v_call: TRBV3-1
j_call: TRBJ1-1
cdr3_aa: CASSQIQSNTEAFF
cdr3_nt: TGTGCCAGCAGCCAAATACAGTCGAACACTGAAGCTTTCTTT

clone_size: few
d_call: -
v_call: TRBV15
j_call: TRBJ2-7
cdr3_aa: CATSSGIPGEQYF
cdr3_nt: TGTGCCACCAGCTCCGGGATCCCGGGCGAGCAGTACTTC

clone_size: -
d_call: TRBD1
v_call: TRBV7-3
j_call: TRBJ2-7
cdr3_aa: CASSLWDRVDEQYF
cdr3_nt: TGTGCCAGCAGTTTGTGGGACAGGGTCGACGAGCAGTACTTC

clone_size: once
d_call: -
v_call: TRBV12-3/TRBV12-4
j_call: TRBJ1-5
cdr3_aa: CASSLIENQPQHF
cdr3_nt: TGTGCCAGCAGTTTAATTGAGAATCAGCCCCAGCATTTT

clone_size: -
d_call: -
v_call: TRBV7-8
j_call: TRBJ1-6
cdr3_aa: CASSLAASYYRKSPLHF
cdr3_nt: TGTGCCAGCAGCTTGGCCGCCAGTTACTATAGGAAATCACCCCTCCACTTT

clone_size: -
d_call: -
v_call: TRBV10-3
j_call: TRBJ2-7
cdr3_aa: CAISSQGKVNEQYF
cdr3_nt: TGTGCCATCAGTTCACAGGGTAAGGTCAACGAGCAGTACTTC

clone_size: many
d_call: -
v_call: TRBV5-5
j_call: TRBJ2-6
cdr3_aa: CASTPVSGANVLTF
cdr3_nt: TGTGCCAGCACCCCGGTCTCTGGGGCCAACGTCCTGACTTTC

clone_size: -
d_call: TRBD1
v_call: TRBV7-9
j_call: TRBJ2-5
cdr3_aa: CASSWGQGQETQYF
cdr3_nt: TGTGCCAGCAGCTGGGGACAGGGACAAGAGACCCAGTACTTC

clone_size: -
d_call: -
v_call: TRBV6-1
j_call: TRBJ2-6
cdr3_aa: CASTTGISGANVLTF
cdr3_nt: TGTGCCAGCACCACAGGGATATCTGGGGCCAACGTCCTGACTTTC

clone_size: -
d_call: -
v_call: TRBV6-1
j_call: TRBJ1-1
cdr3_aa: CASRDLGSLRDTGAFF
cdr3_nt: TGTGCCAGCAGGGACCTTGGTTCCCTCCGGGACACTGGAGCTTTCTTT

clone_size: -
d_call: TRBD2
v_call: TRBV20-1
j_call: TRBJ2-3
cdr3_aa: CSATSGLAGAVTQYF
cdr3_nt: TGCAGTGCCACCTCCGGACTAGCGGGAGCGGTTACGCAGTATTTT

clone_size: many
d_call: -
v_call: TRBV7-9
j_call: TRBJ2-3
cdr3_aa: CASSPVSTDTQYF
cdr3_nt: TGTGCCAGCAGCCCTGTTAGCACAGATACGCAGTATTTT

clone_size: few
d_call: TRBD2
v_call: TRBV10-3
j_call: TRBJ2-7
cdr3_aa: CAISAVIGGTRDEQYF
cdr3_nt: TGTGCCATCAGTGCGGTCATTGGGGGGACTAGAGACGAGCAGTACTTC

clone_size: many
d_call: TRBD1
v_call: TRBV10-3
j_call: TRBJ1-2
cdr3_aa: CASRGTGTSNYGYTF
cdr3_nt: TGTGCCAGCCGAGGGACAGGCACATCGAACTATGGCTACACCTTC

clone_size: -
d_call: TRBD1
v_call: TRBV6-1
j_call: TRBJ1-1
cdr3_aa: CASRPTGFAEAFF
cdr3_nt: TGTGCCAGCAGACCGACAGGGTTCGCTGAAGCTTTCTTT

clone_size: few
d_call: -
v_call: TRBV2
j_call: TRBJ1-5
cdr3_aa: CASSALIRQPQHF
cdr3_nt: TGTGCCAGCAGTGCTTTGATTAGGCAGCCCCAGCATTTT

clone_size: -
d_call: -
v_call: TRBV4-2
j_call: TRBJ2-1
cdr3_aa: CASSQRGSYNEQFF
cdr3_nt: TGTGCCAGCAGCCAACGGGGCTCCTACAATGAGCAGTTCTTC

clone_size: many
d_call: -
v_call: TRBV9
j_call: TRBJ2-1
cdr3_aa: CASSPRPVNEQFF
cdr3_nt: TGTGCCAGCAGCCCCCGACCCGTCAATGAGCAGTTCTTC

clone_size: -
d_call: -
v_call: TRBV2
j_call: TRBJ2-7
cdr3_aa: CASSEGAGRLTYEQYF
cdr3_nt: TGTGCCAGCAGTGAGGGCGCGGGACGCCTAACCTACGAGCAGTACTTC

clone_size: -
d_call: -
v_call: TRBV19
j_call: TRBJ1-3
cdr3_aa: CASSMAQGGNTIYF
cdr3_nt: TGTGCCAGTAGTATGGCTCAGGGCGGAAACACCATATATTTT

clone_size: many
d_call: -
v_call: TRBV12-3/TRBV12-4
j_call: TRBJ2-2
cdr3_aa: CASTPGQHNTGELFF
cdr3_nt: TGTGCCAGTACCCCCGGACAGCACAACACCGGGGAGCTGTTTTTT

clone_size: many
d_call: TRBD1
v_call: TRBV12-3/TRBV12-4
j_call: TRBJ1-2
cdr3_aa: CASSPLGGRGQDGYTF
cdr3_nt: TGTGCCAGCAGTCCCCTGGGGGGCAGGGGGCAGGATGGCTACACCTTC